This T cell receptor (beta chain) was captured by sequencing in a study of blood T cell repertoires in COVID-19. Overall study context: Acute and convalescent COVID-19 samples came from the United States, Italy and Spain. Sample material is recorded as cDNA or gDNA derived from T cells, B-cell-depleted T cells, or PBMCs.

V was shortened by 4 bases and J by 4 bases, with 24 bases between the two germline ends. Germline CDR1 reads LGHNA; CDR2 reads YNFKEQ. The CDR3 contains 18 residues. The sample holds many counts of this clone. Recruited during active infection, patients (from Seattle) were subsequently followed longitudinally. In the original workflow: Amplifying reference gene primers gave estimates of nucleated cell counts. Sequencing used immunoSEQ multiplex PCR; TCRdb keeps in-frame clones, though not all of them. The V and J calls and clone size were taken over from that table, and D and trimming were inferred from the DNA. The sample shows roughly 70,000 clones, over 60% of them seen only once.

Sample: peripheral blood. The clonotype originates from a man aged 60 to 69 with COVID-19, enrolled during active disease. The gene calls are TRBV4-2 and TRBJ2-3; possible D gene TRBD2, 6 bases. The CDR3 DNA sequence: TGTGCCAGCAGCCTTCAACCCCAATTGGGGGGATCCGCAGATACGCAGTATTTT. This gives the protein CASSLQPQLGGSADTQYF.